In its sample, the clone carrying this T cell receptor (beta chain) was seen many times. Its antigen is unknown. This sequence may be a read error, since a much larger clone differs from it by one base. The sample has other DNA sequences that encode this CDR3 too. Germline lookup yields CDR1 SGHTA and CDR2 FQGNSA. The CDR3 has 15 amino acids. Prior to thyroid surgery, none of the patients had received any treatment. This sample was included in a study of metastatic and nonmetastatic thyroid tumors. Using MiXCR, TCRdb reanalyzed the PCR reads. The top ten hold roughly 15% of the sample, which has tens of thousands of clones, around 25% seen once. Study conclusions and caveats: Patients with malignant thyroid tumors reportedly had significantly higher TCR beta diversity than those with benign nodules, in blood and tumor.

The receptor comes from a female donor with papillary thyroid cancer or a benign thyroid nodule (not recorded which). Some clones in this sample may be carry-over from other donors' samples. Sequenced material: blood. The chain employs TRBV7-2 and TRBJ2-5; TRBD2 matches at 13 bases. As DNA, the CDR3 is TGTGCCAGCAGCTTGGGGACTAGCGGGATAGAGACTCAGTACTTC. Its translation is CASSLGTSGIETQYF.